A single sample is the source of the 28 T cell receptor beta chains below, sequenced in a study of cytomegalovirus exposure and HLA in healthy donors. 60 Vbeta and 13 Jbeta primers were used in PCR. The table came from immunoSEQ multiplex PCR; TCRdb's copy has only in-frame clones and leaves some out. The clone table shows about 88,000 clones, with the ten largest holding more than 5.5%. What was sequenced was PBMCs. The receptors originated from a girl aged 10-17 years in good health and CMV-seropositive.

As concerns this clone: At one end the junction does not follow the germline gene, possibly because of a read error. Within the sample, other DNA sequences also encode this same CDR3. The chain combines TRBV5-1 with TRBJ1-6; TRBD1 is a possible D gene (6 bases). The CDR3 loop spans 15 amino acids. Germline V gives CDR1 SGHRS, CDR2 YFSETQ. CDR3 DNA: TGCGCCAGCAGCTTGTATCAGGGGAAGAATTCACCCCTACACTTT. It is translated as CASSLYQGKNSPLHF. The complete variable domain, with remaining parts taken from reference TRBV5-1 and TRBJ1-6, reads KAGVTQTPRYLIKTRGQQVTLSCSPISGHRSVSWYQQTPGQGLQFLFEYFSETQRNKGNFPGRFSGRQFSNSRSEMNVSTLELGDSALYLCASSLYQGKNSPLHFGNGTRLTVT.

This chain links TRBV4-1 with TRBJ1-4; 7 positions match TRBD1. The ends lost 0 bases at V and 8 bases at J; junction bases unmatched: 15. Germline CDR1 reads MGHRA; CDR2 reads YSYEKL. The CDR3 has 18 amino acids. The DNA for the CDR3 is TGCGCCAGCAGCCAAGACCTCCCCTTACAGGGGCCTCGGGAAAAACTGTTTTTT. It encodes CASSQDLPLQGPREKLFF.

The chain recombines TRBV18 with TRBJ2-3; perhaps TRBD2 as D (5 bases). CDR1 is KGHSH, CDR2 LQKENI, per germline. The CDR3 length is 17 residues. The ends were cut back, 2 bases at V and 2 bases at J, with 17 bases in the middle. CDR3 nucleotides: TGTGCCAGCTCACCAGAGGGTTCGCCAGGATTCACAGATACGCAGTATTTT. Translation: CASSPEGSPGFTDTQYF.

The CDR3 DNA reads TGTGCCAGCAGTGTATATAGCGGGGGGGCCAATGAGCAGTTCTTC. This sequence encodes CASSVYSGGANEQFF. The chain links TRBV2 to TRBJ2-1; 11 bases are a match to TRBD2. This CDR3 contains 15 residues. Per the germline V gene, CDR1 is SNHLY and CDR2 is FYNNEI. Trimming at V came to 4 bases and at J to 6 bases, leaving 5 bases not matched to a gene.

The V call is TRBV6-5, the J call TRBJ2-2, with 9 nucleotides matching TRBD2. The CDR3 runs 14 residues. V lost 5 bases, J lost 5 bases, and 3 bases stayed unmatched. Germline-derived CDR1 and CDR2 are MNHEY and SVGAGI. The CDR3 here is CASSTSGRTGELFF. CDR3 nucleotide sequence: TGTGCCAGCAGTACTAGCGGGCGGACCGGGGAGCTGTTTTTT.

In nucleotides, the CDR3 is TGCGCCAGCAGCCAAGTAGTGGTCCTGGGCAGCTCAACTAATGAAAAACTGTTTTTT. Its protein is CASSQVVVLGSSTNEKLFF. The J gene is TRBJ1-4, the V gene TRBV4-1; D gene uncertain. The CDR3 length is 19 residues. V lost 1 base to trimming and J lost 0 bases, with 18 bases between them. Per the germline V gene, CDR1 is MGHRA and CDR2 is YSYEKL.

The CDR3 DNA reads TGTGCCAGCAGCTCTAGCGGGGGGGGAGAGGACGAGCAGTACTTC. It specifies CASSSSGGGEDEQYF. V gene TRBV4-2 combines with J gene TRBJ2-7; TRBD2 aligns across 12 bases. CDR1 LGHNA and CDR2 YNFKEQ come from the germline V gene. The trim removed 5 bases at V and 5 bases at J, leaving 7 bases unmatched. CDR3 length: 15 amino acids.

The chain employs TRBV12-2 and TRBJ2-3; TRBD1 was called by the table and not checked on the DNA. TRBV12-2 represents a pseudogene. The length of the CDR3 is 14 residues. Here the CDR3 DNA reads TGTGCAAGTCGCCCTAGGGGGTCGGGGAATACGCAGTATTTT. Protein sequence: CASRPRGSGNTQYF.

The V and J genes are TRBV4-3 and TRBJ2-3; 10 bases line up with TRBD2. With 6 bases clipped from V and 4 bases from J, the junction kept 10 bases outside the gene matches. The CDR3 loop spans 16 amino acids. The germline CDR1 and CDR2 sequences are LGHNA and YSLEER. The CDR3 DNA reads as TGCGCCAGCAGTCCGGTGGTAGCGGGGGGTGCAGATACGCAGTATTTT. It translates to CASSPVVAGGADTQYF.

The genes are TRBV6-1 and TRBJ1-6; 9 nucleotides match TRBD1. The V segment lost 4 bases and the J segment 6 bases; nucleotides outside the gene matches: 10. This CDR3 spans 17 amino acids. Germline CDR1 is MNHNS and CDR2 is SASEGT. The CDR3 DNA reads TGTGCCAGCAGTGCGGACAGGGGAGAAGTGGGTAATTCACCCCTCCACTTT. This translates into CASSADRGEVGNSPLHF.

The chain joins TRBV7-3 to TRBJ2-5; TRBD1 agrees at 7 bases. The CDR3 is 16 amino acids. Germline-derived CDR1 and CDR2 are SGHTA and FQGTGA. J gave up 2 bases and V 2 bases, and 8 bases lay outside the gene matches. The CDR3 sequence: CASSLGVTGSQETQYF. The CDR3 DNA reads TGTGCCAGCAGCTTAGGGGTGACAGGGTCGCAAGAGACCCAGTACTTC.

Turning to this clone: At the DNA level, this CDR3 is encoded by other sequences in the same sample as well. The genes are TRBV18 and TRBJ2-1; weak D call: TRBD2 (5 bases). The CDR3 has 16 residues. Germline V gene data show CDR1 as KGHSH and CDR2 as LQKENI. Trimming pared 2 bases from V and 0 bases from J, leaving 11 bases between. CDR3 sequence reads: CASSPLAGSSYNEQFF. For the CDR3, the DNA is TGTGCCAGCTCACCATTAGCTGGGAGCTCCTACAATGAGCAGTTCTTC.

V is TRBV4-2 and J is TRBJ2-2; TRBD2 matches at 9 bases. The CDR3 loop spans 17 amino acids. With V trimmed by 0 bases and J by 6 bases, 8 bases remained unmatched. Germline lookup yields CDR1 LGHNA and CDR2 YNFKEQ. The CDR3 here is CASSQEGFLAGSGELFF. The CDR3 region has the DNA TGTGCCAGCAGCCAAGAGGGTTTCCTAGCGGGGTCCGGGGAGCTGTTTTTT.

The chain has TRBV4-1 and TRBJ1-5, with TRBD1 as a possible D gene (6 bases). Germline lookup yields CDR1 MGHRA and CDR2 YSYEKL. This CDR3 has 13 amino acids. V lost 1 base and J 9 bases, leaving 10 bases between the germline ends. In DNA, the CDR3 is TGCGCCAGCAGCCAAGCACAGGGCGGGCCCCAGCATTTT. Its translation is CASSQAQGGPQHF.

Points on this clone: This specimen includes other DNA sequences encoding the same CDR3. The V call is TRBV4-2, the J call TRBJ1-6; unclear D gene. The CDR3 sequence is 17 residues long. Germline CDR1 is LGHNA and CDR2 is YNFKEQ. The V end was cut by 1 base, the J end by 0 bases, with 10 bases between. Here the CDR3 reads CASSQGPGISYNSPLHF. DNA for the CDR3: TGTGCCAGCAGCCAAGGACCCGGGATCTCCTATAATTCACCCCTCCACTTT.

The V gene is TRBV28, the J gene TRBJ1-2; no firm D call. Trimming took off 6 bases at V and 3 bases at J, with 11 bases between the two ends. This CDR3 has 13 amino acids. Germline V lookup: CDR1 MDHEN, CDR2 SYDVKM. CDR3: CASSPRTDYGYTF. Written as DNA, the CDR3 is TGTGCCAGCAGCCCACGAACAGACTATGGCTACACCTTC.

The rearrangement uses TRBV5-1 and TRBJ2-3, with 10 bases lining up with TRBD1. Losses at the gene ends were 2 bases for V and 2 bases for J; bases not matched to a gene: 8. Germline V gene data show CDR1 as SGHRS and CDR2 as YFSETQ. CDR3 length equals 17 residues. The CDR3 loop is CASSLGPGQGFTDTQYF. CDR3 DNA sequence: TGCGCCAGCAGCTTAGGACCGGGACAGGGGTTCACAGATACGCAGTATTTT.

The chain's CDR3 is CASSLAASGSYNEQFF. The CDR3 nucleotides are TGTGCCAGCAGCTTAGCGGCTAGCGGGTCCTACAATGAGCAGTTCTTC. The chain joins TRBV13 to TRBJ2-1, with 8 bases identical to TRBD2. CDR1 is PRHDT and CDR2 is FYEKMQ in the germline V gene (reference sequence). J lost 1 base, V lost 1 base, and 3 bases had no gene match. The CDR3 is 16 residues long.

The chain joins TRBV5-6 to TRBJ2-1, with 9 bases fitting TRBD1. Germline trimming cut 5 bases from V and 5 bases from J; bases unmatched to any gene: 8. Per the germline V gene, CDR1 is SGHDT and CDR2 is YYEEEE. The CDR3 is 15 residues long. CDR3 region: CASRRQGEGDNEQFF. The CDR3 nucleotides are TGTGCCAGCAGACGACAGGGGGAAGGGGACAATGAGCAGTTCTTC.

The chain links TRBV25-1 to TRBJ1-2; 9 bases fit TRBD1. In germline, CDR1 is MGHDK, CDR2 SYGVNS. The CDR3 covers 16 residues. V lost 4 bases, J lost 3 bases, and 9 bases stayed unmatched. The CDR3 here is CASSVSGTGPHYGYTF. In nucleotides, the CDR3 is TGTGCCAGCAGTGTGTCCGGGACAGGGCCCCACTATGGCTACACCTTC.

V usage is TRBV4-3 and J usage is TRBJ2-3; D might be TRBD1 (5 bases). Germline values: CDR1 LGHNA, CDR2 YSLEER. This CDR3 region has 18 residues. The V and J ends lost 6 bases and 0 bases respectively, with 22 bases between them. The CDR3: CASRHPLRAMTSTDTQYF. CDR3 nucleotides: TGCGCCAGCAGGCACCCCCTCAGGGCCATGACTAGCACAGATACGCAGTATTTT.

The chain combines TRBV25-1 with TRBJ2-1; 8 bases line up with TRBD1. Germline CDR1 is MGHDK and CDR2 is SYGVNS. Germline trimming cut 4 bases from V and 8 bases from J; bases unmatched to any gene: 10. This CDR3 contains 15 residues. The CDR3: CASSGTGNRIDEQFF. The CDR3 DNA reads as TGTGCCAGCAGTGGGACAGGGAATCGGATTGATGAGCAGTTCTTC.

Here the CDR3 reads CASSLKSSGDQETQYF. The CDR3 region has the DNA TGTGCCAGCAGCTTGAAGTCTAGCGGGGACCAAGAGACCCAGTACTTC. The gene calls are TRBV5-4 and TRBJ2-5, with 9 positions matching TRBD2. Germline trimming cut 1 base from V and 0 bases from J; bases unmatched to any gene: 4. The CDR3 loop spans 16 amino acids. Germline-derived CDR1 and CDR2 are SGHNT and YYREEE (reference sequence).

The chain is built from TRBV6-5 and TRBJ2-7, with 9 bases lining up with TRBD2. This CDR3 spans 15 amino acids. Germline CDR1 MNHEY, CDR2 SVGAGI. With V trimmed by 6 bases and J by 2 bases, 8 bases remained unmatched. This CDR3 reads CASSARRTSAYEQYV. CDR3 nucleotide sequence: TGTGCCAGCAGCGCCCGTCGGACTAGCGCCTACGAGCAGTACGTC.

The chain uses TRBV4-3 and TRBJ1-1; 10 bases are a match to TRBD1. The CDR3 has 17 amino acids. V trimming: 3 bases; J trimming: 1 base; junction bases outside the gene matches: 8. The V gene's germline CDR1 is LGHNA and CDR2 YSLEER. In nucleotides, the CDR3 is TGCGCCAGCAGCCATAAACCCGGGACAGGGGAGAACACTGAAGCTTTCTTT. It translates to CASSHKPGTGENTEAFF.

V gene TRBV2 combines with J gene TRBJ2-6, with D hard to call. This CDR3 is 16 amino acids long. Trimming removed 4 bases from V and 0 bases from J, with 10 bases in between. Germline assignment: CDR1 SNHLY and CDR2 FYNNEI. This CDR3 reads CASSVGSNSGANVLTF. The CDR3, as DNA: TGTGCCAGCAGTGTGGGCAGTAACTCTGGGGCCAACGTCCTGACTTTC. The whole variable domain, remainder taken from reference TRBV2 and TRBJ2-6, is EPEVTQTPSHQVTQMGQEVILRCVPISNHLYFYWYRQILGQKVEFLVSFYNNEISEKSEIFDDQFSVERPDGSNFTLKIRSTKLEDSAMYFCASSVGSNSGANVLTFGAGSRLTVL.

The V call is TRBV9, the J call TRBJ2-2, with TRBD2 as a possible D gene (6 bases). Trimming removed 0 bases from V and 0 bases from J, with 9 bases in between. This CDR3 has 16 residues. Germline values: CDR1 SGDLS, CDR2 YYNGEE. CDR3 DNA: TGTGCCAGCAGCGTAGTTAGCGGCGCGAACACCGGGGAGCTGTTTTTT. The encoded protein is CASSVVSGANTGELFF.

V is TRBV5-6 and J is TRBJ1-6, with D uncertain. Germline V lookup: CDR1 SGHDT, CDR2 YYEEEE. Trimming pared 5 bases from V and 6 bases from J, leaving 9 bases between. The CDR3 length is 13 residues. The CDR3 DNA follows: TGTGCCAGCAGGCGACACCGTAATTCACCCCTCCACTTT. As protein: CASRRHRNSPLHF. The full variable domain, its missing parts supplied by reference TRBV5-6 and TRBJ1-6, is DAGVTQSPTHLIKTRGQQVTLRCSPKSGHDTVSWYQQALGQGPQFIFQYYEEEERQRGNFPDRFSGHQFPNYSSELNVNALLLGDSALYLCASRRHRNSPLHFGNGTRLTVT.